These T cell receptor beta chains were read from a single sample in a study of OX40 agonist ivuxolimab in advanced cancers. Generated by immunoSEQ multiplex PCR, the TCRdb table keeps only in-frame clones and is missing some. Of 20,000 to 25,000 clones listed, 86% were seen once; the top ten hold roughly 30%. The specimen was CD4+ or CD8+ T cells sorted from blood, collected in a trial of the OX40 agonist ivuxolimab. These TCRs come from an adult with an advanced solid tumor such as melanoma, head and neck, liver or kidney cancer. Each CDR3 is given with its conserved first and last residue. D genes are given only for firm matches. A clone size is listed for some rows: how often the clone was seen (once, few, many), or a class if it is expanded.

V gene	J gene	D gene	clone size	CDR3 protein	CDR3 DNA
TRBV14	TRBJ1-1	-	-	CASSLSRELNTEAFF	TGTGCCAGCAGCCTCTCCAGGGAGCTGAACACTGAAGCTTTCTTT
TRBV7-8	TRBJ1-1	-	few	CASSLASTEAFF	TGTGCCAGCAGCTTAGCGAGCACTGAAGCTTTCTTT
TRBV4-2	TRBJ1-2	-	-	CASSHPIPDSGTEWGYTF	TGTGCCAGCAGCCACCCAATTCCAGACTCCGGGACCGAATGGGGCTACACCTTC
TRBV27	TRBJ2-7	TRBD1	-	CASSTGTGYYEQYF	TGTGCCAGCAGCACCGGGACAGGGTACTACGAGCAGTACTTC
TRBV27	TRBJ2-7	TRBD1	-	CASSLTGKAYEQYF	TGTGCCAGCAGTTTGACAGGGAAGGCTTACGAGCAGTACTTC
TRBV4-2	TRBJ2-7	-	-	CASSQEGQYSYEQYF	TGTGCCAGCAGCCAAGAAGGACAGTACTCCTACGAGCAGTACTTC
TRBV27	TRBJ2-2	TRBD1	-	CASSSPGTGDPVNTGELFF	TGTGCCAGCAGTTCCCCCGGGACAGGGGACCCTGTAAACACCGGGGAGCTGTTTTTT
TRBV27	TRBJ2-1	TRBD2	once	CASSLLGGRNNEQFF	TGTGCCAGCAGTTTATTGGGAGGGAGAAACAATGAGCAGTTCTTC
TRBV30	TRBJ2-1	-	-	CAWSSRKRVYNEQFF	TGTGCCTGGAGTTCGAGGAAGCGAGTCTACAATGAGCAGTTCTTC
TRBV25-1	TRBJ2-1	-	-	CASSDPTSLDPNEQFF	TGTGCCAGCAGTGACCCCACTAGCCTAGACCCCAATGAGCAGTTCTTC
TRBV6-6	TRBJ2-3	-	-	CASRPPPVGADTQYF	TGTGCCAGCAGGCCCCCACCAGTGGGTGCGGATACGCAGTATTTT
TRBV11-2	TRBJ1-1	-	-	CASSPWTVKNTEAFF	TGTGCCAGCAGCCCCTGGACAGTGAAGAACACTGAAGCTTTCTTT
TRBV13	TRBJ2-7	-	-	CASSPTSREQYF	TGTGCCAGCAGCCCTACTAGCCGCGAGCAGTACTTC